This T cell receptor (beta chain) stems from a study of shared clonotypes between healthy human individuals. Whole-study context: In total, the donors were two women and a few men aged 18 to 49. General study results and limits: Rarefaction revealed incomplete sorted-subset sequencing despite large depth. Larger estimated richness was generally recorded for naive subsets relative to memory subsets.

Concerning this clone: Its antigen is unknown.

The CDR3 length is 15 residues. Germline V CDR1 and CDR2: GTSNPN, SVGIG (reference sequence). The ends were cut back, 1 base at V and 10 bases at J, with 22 bases in the middle. It was about 180 ng DNA, 33,000 or so T cell genomes, that sorted-subset replicate PCRs used. TCRdb's copy holds only in-frame clones and misses some; the assay was immunoSEQ multiplex PCR. The repertoire consists of approximately 1.4 million clones, with approximately 98% occurring once and the leading ten covering about 0.45%. The chain employs TRBV30 and TRBJ1-1; D may be TRBD1 (6 bases). This TCR was recovered from a man aged 25 to 45 in good health. The material sequenced was naive CD4+ T cells sorted from blood. Specified subset: CD45RA+ positively selected. CDR3 DNA sequence: TGTGCCTGGAGTGCCCTTCACAGGGAGGATGGCGGAGCTTTCTTT. Encoded protein: CAWSALHREDGGAFF.